The T cell receptor beta chain under discussion was sequenced for a study of breast tumors, draining lymph nodes, adjacent tissues. The study, taken as a whole, reports: Luminal-like breast cancer showed significantly higher tumor–nontumor repertoire similarity than basal-like. The lymph node origin of tumor T cells was framed as consistent with a hypothesis, not demonstrated. Tumor TCR diversity was below lymph nodes but above nontumor tissue.

TCRdb re-called the multiplex PCR reads with MiXCR, one entry per CDR3 protein. The sample holds fewer than 150,000 distinct CDR3 sequences, less than 25% seen once. At least ten counts were recorded for this clonotype. The antigen remains undetermined. The CDR3 is 12 amino acids. V lost 2 bases to trimming and J lost 7 bases, with 9 bases between them. Germline loops: CDR1 LGHDT, CDR2 YNNKEL (reference sequence). The lymph nodes were axillary draining lymph nodes from breast cancer patients. The chain is built from TRBV3-1 and TRBJ2-7; D not resolved. This clonotype originated in a female donor with breast cancer. Some clones in this sample may be carry-over from other donors' samples. Sample: axillary lymph node tissue. CDR3 bases: TGTGCCAGCAGCCAACAAACATGGGAGCAGTACTTC. It encodes CASSQQTWEQYF.